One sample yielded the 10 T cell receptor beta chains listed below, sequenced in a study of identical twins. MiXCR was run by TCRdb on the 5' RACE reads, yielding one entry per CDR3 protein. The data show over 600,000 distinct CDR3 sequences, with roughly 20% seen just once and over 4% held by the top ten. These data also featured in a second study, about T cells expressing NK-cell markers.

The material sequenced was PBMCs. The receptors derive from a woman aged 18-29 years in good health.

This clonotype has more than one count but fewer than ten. CDR3 coding DNA: TGCAGTGCTAATTTTAAGGCTCAGGGGTCATTAGATACGCAGTATTTT. This translates into CSANFKAQGSLDTQYF. The rearrangement joins TRBV20-1 to TRBJ2-3; tentative D call: TRBD1 (6 bases). Germline-derived CDR1 and CDR2 are DFQATT and SNEGSKA (reference sequence). The CDR3 spans 16 residues. The V end was cut by 4 bases, the J end by 5 bases, with 22 bases between.

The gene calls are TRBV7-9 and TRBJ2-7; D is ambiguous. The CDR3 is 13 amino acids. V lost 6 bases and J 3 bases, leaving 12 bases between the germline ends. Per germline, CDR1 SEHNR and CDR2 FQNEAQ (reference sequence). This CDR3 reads CASSWFGNYEQYF. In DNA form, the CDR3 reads TGTGCCAGCAGTTGGTTCGGCAACTACGAGCAGTACTTC.

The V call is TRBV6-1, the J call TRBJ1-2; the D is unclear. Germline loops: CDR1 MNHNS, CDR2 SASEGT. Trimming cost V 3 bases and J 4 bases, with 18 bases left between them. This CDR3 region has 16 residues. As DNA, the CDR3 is TGTGCCAGCAGTGACAACGGTTACGCAGACCGCTATGGCTACACCTTC. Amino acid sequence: CASSDNGYADRYGYTF.

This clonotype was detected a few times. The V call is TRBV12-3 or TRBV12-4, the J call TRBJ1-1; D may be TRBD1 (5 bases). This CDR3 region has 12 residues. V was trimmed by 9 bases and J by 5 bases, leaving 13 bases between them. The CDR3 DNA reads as TGTGCCAGTACTTCGCGGGGGACTGAAGCTTTCTTT. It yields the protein CASTSRGTEAFF.

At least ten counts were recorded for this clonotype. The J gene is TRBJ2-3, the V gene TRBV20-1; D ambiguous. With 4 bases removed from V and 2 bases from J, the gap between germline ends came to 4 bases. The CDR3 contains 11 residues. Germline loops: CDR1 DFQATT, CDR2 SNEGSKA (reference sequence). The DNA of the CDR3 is TGCAGTGCTATTGACACAGATACGCAGTATTTT. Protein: CSAIDTDTQYF.

The CDR3 spells CASKGLAPDTQYF. The CDR3 nucleotides read TGTGCCAGCAAAGGACTAGCTCCAGATACGCAGTATTTT. The genes are TRBV7-2 and TRBJ2-3; 8 positions match TRBD2. The CDR3 covers 13 residues. After removal of 7 bases from V and 4 bases from J, the junction contained 4 bases not matched to a gene. From germline, CDR1 is SGHTA and CDR2 FQGNSA.

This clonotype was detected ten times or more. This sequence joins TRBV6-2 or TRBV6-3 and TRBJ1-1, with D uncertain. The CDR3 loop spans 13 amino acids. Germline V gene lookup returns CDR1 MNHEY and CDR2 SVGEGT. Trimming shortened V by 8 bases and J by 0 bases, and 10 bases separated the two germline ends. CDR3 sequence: CASGEIMNTEAFF. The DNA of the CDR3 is TGTGCCAGCGGAGAAATCATGAACACTGAAGCTTTCTTT.

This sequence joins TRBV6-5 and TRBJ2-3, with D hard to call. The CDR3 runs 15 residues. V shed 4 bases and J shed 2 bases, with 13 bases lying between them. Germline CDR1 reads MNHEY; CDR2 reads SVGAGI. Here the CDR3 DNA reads TGTGCCAGCAGTTTAGGGTTCCCGTTCACAGATACGCAGTATTTT. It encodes CASSLGFPFTDTQYF.

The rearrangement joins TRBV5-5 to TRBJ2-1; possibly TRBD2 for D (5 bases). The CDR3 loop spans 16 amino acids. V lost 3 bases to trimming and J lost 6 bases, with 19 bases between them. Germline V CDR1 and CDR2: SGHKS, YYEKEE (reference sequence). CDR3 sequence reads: CASSSPTRVTSNEQFF. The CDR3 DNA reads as TGTGCCAGCAGCTCACCGACCCGCGTTACTAGCAATGAGCAGTTCTTC.

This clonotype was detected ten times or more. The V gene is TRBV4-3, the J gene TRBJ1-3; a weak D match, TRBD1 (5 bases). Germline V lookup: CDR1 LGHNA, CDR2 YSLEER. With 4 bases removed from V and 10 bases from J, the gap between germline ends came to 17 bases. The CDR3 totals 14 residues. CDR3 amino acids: CASSRLWGRRTIYF. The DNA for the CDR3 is TGCGCCAGCAGCCGCCTTTGGGGCCGACGGACCATATATTTT.